This TCR beta chain was retrieved from a study of T-cell reconstitution after alpha-beta-depleted transplantation in children. Findings and limits, study-wide: At the one-year point after transplant, T-cell counts and TCRbeta diversity were found to come mostly from T cells that had been newly produced. Surviving recipient T cells and thymic progenitors accounted for the high day-60 TCRbeta diversity observed in some patients.

Turning to this clonotype: Its antigen is not identified.

As it was prepared, the TCRbeta library received unique molecular identifiers. TCRdb analysed the PCR reads with MiXCR anew, one entry per CDR3 protein. The sample lists about 440,000 distinct CDR3 sequences; around two fifths were seen once. Germline CDR1 GTSNPN, CDR2 SVGIG (reference sequence). Trimming cost V 2 bases and J 8 bases, with 7 bases left between them. CDR3 length equals 11 residues. V usage is TRBV30 and J usage is TRBJ2-1; D is possibly TRBD1 or TRBD2 (5 bases each). The source is a girl aged 2 to 9 with aplastic anemia, due to receive a stem cell transplant. Sequencing used PBMCs, obtained before TCRalphabeta/CD19-depleted stem cell transplant. CDR3 amino acids: CAWSRGDEQFF. DNA of the CDR3: TGTGCCTGGAGTCGGGGCGATGAGCAGTTCTTC.